The clone carrying this T cell receptor beta chain came up a few times. Its matching antigen is unknown. Described time point: blood at routine non-recurrence follow-up after resection. TCRdb analysed the 5' RACE reads with MiXCR anew, one entry per CDR3 protein. The sample has about 45,000 distinct CDR3 sequences, about 22% seen once. Germline V lookup: CDR1 SGHNT, CDR2 YYREEE (reference sequence). The V gene lost 0 bases and the J gene lost 5 bases, with 7 bases spanning the gap. The CDR3 is 13 residues long. This entry belongs to a study of spatial heterogeneity in lung cancer. About the study: The donor group consisted of some 70 patients who had untreated, early-stage non-small cell lung cancer. When available, follow-up PBMC samples taken a median of approximately 26 months after resection were sequenced. Consistent detection of more beta-chain than alpha-chain sequences was observed.

Study results and caveats: Among blood samples, ubiquitous expanded tumor TCRs appeared more at resection than at follow-up.

The source was PBMCs, collected at follow-up. V usage is TRBV5-4 and J usage is TRBJ2-3; D unclear. The TCR comes from a female donor with early-stage non-small cell lung cancer. The CDR3 protein is CASSLDAEDTQYF. The CDR3 DNA sequence: TGTGCCAGCAGCTTGGATGCCGAAGATACGCAGTATTTT.